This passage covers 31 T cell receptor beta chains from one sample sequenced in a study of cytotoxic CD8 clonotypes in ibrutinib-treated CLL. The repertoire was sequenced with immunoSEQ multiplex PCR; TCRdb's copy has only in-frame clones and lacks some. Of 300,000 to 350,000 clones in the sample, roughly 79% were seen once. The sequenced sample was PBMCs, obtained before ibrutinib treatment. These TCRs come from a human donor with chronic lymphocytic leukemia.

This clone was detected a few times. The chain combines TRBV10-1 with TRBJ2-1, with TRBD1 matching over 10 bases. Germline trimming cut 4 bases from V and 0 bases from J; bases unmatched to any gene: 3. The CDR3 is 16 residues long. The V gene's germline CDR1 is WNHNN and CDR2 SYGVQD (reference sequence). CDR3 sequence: CASSVWTGGSYNEQFF. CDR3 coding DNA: TGCGCCAGCAGTGTATGGACAGGGGGCTCCTACAATGAGCAGTTCTTC.

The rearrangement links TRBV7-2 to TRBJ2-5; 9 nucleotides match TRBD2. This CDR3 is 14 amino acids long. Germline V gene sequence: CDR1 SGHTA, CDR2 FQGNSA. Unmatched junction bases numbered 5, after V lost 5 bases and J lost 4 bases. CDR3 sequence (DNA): TGTGCCAGCAGCACCAATAGCGGGAGAGAGACCCAGTACTTC. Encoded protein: CASSTNSGRETQYF.

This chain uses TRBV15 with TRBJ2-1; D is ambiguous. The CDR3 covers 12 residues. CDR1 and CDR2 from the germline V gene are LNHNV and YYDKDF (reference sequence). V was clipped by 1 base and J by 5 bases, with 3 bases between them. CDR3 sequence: CATSRVDNEQFF. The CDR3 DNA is TGTGCCACCAGCAGAGTCGACAATGAGCAGTTCTTC.

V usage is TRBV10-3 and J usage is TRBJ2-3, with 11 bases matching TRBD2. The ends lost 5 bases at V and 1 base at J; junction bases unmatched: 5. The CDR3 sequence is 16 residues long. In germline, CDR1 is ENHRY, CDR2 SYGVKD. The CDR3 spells CAISSLAGGGTDTQYF. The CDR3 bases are TGTGCCATCAGTTCGCTAGCGGGAGGAGGCACAGATACGCAGTATTTT.

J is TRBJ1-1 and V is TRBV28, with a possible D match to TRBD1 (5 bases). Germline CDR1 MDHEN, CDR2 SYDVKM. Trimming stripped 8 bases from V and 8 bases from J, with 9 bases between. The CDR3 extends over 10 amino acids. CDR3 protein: CASGHREAFF. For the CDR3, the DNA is TGTGCCAGCGGACACCGGGAAGCTTTCTTT.

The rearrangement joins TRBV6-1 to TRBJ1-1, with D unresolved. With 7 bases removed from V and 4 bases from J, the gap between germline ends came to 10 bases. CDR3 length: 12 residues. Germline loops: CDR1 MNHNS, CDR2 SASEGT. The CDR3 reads CASMDLGTEAFF. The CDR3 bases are TGTGCCAGCATGGATCTGGGCACTGAAGCTTTCTTT.

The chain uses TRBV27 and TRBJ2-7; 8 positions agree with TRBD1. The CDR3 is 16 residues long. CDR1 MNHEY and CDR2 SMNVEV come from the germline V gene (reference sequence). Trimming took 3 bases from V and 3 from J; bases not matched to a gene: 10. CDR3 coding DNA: TGTGCCAGCAGTTTTCTTCCGGGACAGGTGATCTACGAGCAGTACTTC. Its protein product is CASSFLPGQVIYEQYF.

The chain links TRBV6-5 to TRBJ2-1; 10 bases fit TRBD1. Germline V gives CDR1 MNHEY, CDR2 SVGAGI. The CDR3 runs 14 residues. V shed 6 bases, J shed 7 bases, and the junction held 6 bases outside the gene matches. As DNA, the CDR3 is TGTGCCAGCAGGAGGGGACAGGGGTGGAATGAGCAGTTCTTC. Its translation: CASRRGQGWNEQFF.

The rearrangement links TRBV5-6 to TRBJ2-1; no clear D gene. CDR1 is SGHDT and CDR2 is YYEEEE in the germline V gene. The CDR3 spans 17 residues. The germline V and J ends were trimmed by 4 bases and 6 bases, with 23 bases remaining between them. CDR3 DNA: TGTGCCAGCAGCCACATTACTAACCGGGCGATGGGCAATGAGCAGTTCTTC. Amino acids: CASSHITNRAMGNEQFF.

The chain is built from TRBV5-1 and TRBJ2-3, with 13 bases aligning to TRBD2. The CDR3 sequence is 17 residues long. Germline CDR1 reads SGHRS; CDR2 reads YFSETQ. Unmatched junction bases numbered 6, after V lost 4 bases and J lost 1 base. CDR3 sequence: CASSQGTSGTGTDTQYF. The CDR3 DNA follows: TGCGCCAGCAGCCAAGGGACTAGCGGGACCGGCACAGATACGCAGTATTTT. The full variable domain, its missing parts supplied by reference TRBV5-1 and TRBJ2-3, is KAGVTQTPRYLIKTRGQQVTLSCSPISGHRSVSWYQQTPGQGLQFLFEYFSETQRNKGNFPGRFSGRQFSNSRSEMNVSTLELGDSALYLCASSQGTSGTGTDTQYFGPGTRLTVL.

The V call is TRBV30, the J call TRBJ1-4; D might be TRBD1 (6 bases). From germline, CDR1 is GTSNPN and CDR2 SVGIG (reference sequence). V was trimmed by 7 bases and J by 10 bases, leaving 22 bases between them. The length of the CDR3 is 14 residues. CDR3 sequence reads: CASRSGANRGKLFF. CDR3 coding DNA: TGTGCCTCGCGATCAGGGGCTAATCGCGGAAAACTGTTTTTT.

CDR3 amino acids: CSVVKDRRYTDTQYF. In DNA, the CDR3 is TGCAGCGTTGTCAAGGACAGGAGATACACAGATACGCAGTATTTT. The chain combines TRBV29-1 with TRBJ2-3; 7 nucleotides agree with TRBD1. The V gene's germline CDR1 is SQVTM and CDR2 ANQGSEA. V was clipped by 4 bases and J by 2 bases; unmatched bases: 9. This CDR3 has 15 amino acids.

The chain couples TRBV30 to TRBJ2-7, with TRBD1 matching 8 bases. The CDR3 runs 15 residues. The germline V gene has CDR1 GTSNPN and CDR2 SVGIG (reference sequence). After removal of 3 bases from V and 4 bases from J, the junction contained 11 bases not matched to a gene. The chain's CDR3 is CAWRQGRGRAYEQYF. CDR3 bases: TGTGCCTGGAGACAAGGCAGGGGGCGCGCTTACGAGCAGTACTTC.

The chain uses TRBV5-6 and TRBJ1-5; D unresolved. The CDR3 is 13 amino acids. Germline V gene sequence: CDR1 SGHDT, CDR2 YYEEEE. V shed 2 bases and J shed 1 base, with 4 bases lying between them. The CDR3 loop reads CASSLASNQPQHF. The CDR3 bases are TGTGCCAGCAGCTTAGCGAGCAATCAGCCCCAGCATTTT. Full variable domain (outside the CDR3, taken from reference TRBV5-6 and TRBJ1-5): DAGVTQSPTHLIKTRGQQVTLRCSPKSGHDTVSWYQQALGQGPQFIFQYYEEEERQRGNFPDRFSGHQFPNYSSELNVNALLLGDSALYLCASSLASNQPQHFGDGTRLSIL.

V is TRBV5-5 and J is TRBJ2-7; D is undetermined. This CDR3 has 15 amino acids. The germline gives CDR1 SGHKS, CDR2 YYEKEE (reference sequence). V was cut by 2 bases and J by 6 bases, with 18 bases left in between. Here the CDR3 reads CASSFNLRQQLEQYF. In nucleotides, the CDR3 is TGTGCCAGCAGCTTTAATCTCCGGCAGCAACTCGAGCAGTACTTC.

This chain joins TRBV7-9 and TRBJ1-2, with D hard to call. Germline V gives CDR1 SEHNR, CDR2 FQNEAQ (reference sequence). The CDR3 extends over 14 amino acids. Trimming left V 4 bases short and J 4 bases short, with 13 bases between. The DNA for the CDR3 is TGTGCCAGCAGCTCCATAGGAGCCGGCTATGGCTACACCTTC. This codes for CASSSIGAGYGYTF.

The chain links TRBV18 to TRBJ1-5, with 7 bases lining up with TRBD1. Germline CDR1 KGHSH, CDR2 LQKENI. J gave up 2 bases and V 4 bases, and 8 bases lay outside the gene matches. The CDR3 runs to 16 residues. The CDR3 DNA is TGTGCCAGCTCACGGGTCGTTACAGGGGGCAATCAGCCCCAGCATTTT. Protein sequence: CASSRVVTGGNQPQHF.

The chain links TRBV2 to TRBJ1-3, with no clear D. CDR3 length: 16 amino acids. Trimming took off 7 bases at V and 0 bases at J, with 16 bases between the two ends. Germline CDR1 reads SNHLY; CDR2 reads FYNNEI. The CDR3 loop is CASTQRAGYSGNTIYF. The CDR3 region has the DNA TGTGCCAGCACTCAGCGGGCAGGATACTCTGGAAACACCATATATTTT.

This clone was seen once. CDR3: CASSFFASEDADTQYF. The CDR3 DNA follows: TGTGCCAGCAGCTTTTTCGCCTCAGAGGACGCAGATACGCAGTATTTT. The chain links TRBV5-5 to TRBJ2-3; D gene ambiguous. The CDR3 runs to 16 residues. Germline V lookup: CDR1 SGHKS, CDR2 YYEKEE (reference sequence). With 2 bases removed from V and 4 bases from J, the gap between germline ends came to 17 bases.

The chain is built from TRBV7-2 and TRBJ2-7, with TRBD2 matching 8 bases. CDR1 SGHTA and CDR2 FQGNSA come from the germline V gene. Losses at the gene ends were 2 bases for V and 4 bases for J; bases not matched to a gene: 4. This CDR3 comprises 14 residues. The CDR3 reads CASSLLTSAYEQYF. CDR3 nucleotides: TGTGCCAGCAGCTTACTGACTAGCGCTTACGAGCAGTACTTC.

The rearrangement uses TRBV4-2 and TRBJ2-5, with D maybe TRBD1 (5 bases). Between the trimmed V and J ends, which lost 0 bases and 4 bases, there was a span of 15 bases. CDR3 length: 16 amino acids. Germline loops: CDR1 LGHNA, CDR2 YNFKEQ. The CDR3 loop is CASSQEFDSSGETQYF. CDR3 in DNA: TGTGCCAGCAGCCAAGAATTCGACAGTTCTGGAGAGACCCAGTACTTC.

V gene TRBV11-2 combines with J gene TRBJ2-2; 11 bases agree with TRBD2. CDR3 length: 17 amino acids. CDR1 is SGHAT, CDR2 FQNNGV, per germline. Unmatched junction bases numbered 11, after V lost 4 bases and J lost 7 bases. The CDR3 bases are TGTGCCAGCAGCTATCTAGCGGGAGGTTGGAGCGGCGGGGAGCTGTTTTTT. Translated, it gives CASSYLAGGWSGGELFF.

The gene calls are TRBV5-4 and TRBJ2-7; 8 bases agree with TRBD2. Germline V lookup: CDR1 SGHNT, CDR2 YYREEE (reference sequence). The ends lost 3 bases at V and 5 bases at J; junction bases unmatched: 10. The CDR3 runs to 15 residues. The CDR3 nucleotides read TGTGCCAGCAGCTCCCGGGAGGGGGGTCCCCACGAGCAGTACTTC. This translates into CASSSREGGPHEQYF.

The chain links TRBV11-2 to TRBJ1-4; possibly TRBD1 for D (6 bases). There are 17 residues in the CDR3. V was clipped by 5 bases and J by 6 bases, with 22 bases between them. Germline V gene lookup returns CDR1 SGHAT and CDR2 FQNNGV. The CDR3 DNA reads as TGTGCCAGCAGCCGACCCCGGGACACCGGTTATGATGAAAAACTGTTTTTT. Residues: CASSRPRDTGYDEKLFF.

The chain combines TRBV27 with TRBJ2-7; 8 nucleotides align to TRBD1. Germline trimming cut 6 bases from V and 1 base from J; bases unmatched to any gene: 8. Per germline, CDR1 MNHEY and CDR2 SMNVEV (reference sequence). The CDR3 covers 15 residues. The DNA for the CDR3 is TGTGCCAGCAGATCGGACAGGGCGAAATCCTACGAGCAGTACTTC. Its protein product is CASRSDRAKSYEQYF.

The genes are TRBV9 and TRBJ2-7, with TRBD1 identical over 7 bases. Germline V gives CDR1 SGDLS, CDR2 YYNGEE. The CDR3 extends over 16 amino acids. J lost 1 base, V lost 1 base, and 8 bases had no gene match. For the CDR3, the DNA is TGTGCCAGCAGCGTATCCGGGACAGTGAATTCCTACGAGCAGTACTTC. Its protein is CASSVSGTVNSYEQYF.

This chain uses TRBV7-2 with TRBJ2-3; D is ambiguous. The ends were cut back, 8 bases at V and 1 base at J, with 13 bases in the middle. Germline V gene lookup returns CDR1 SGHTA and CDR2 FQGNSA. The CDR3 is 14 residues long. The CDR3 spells CASGDMLRTDTQYF. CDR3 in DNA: TGTGCCAGCGGTGACATGCTGCGCACAGATACGCAGTATTTT.

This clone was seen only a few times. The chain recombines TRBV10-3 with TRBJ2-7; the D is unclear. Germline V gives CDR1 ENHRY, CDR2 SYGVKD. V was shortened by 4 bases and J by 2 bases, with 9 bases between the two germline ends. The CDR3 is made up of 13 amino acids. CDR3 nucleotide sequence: TGTGCCATCAGTGCCACGTTTGCCTACGAGCAGTACTTC. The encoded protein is CAISATFAYEQYF.

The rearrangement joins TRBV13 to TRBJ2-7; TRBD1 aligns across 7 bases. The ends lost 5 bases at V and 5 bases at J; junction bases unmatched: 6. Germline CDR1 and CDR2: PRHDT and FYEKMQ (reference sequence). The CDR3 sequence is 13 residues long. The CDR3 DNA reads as TGTGCCAGCAGCAAGGGGGCGGGCCACGAGCAGTACTTC. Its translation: CASSKGAGHEQYF.

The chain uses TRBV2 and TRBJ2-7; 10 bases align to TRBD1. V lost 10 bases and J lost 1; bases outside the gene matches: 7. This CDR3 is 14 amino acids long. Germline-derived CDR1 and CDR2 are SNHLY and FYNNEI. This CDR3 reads CATAWDRGSYEQYF. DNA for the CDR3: TGTGCCACGGCGTGGGACAGGGGATCCTACGAGCAGTACTTC.

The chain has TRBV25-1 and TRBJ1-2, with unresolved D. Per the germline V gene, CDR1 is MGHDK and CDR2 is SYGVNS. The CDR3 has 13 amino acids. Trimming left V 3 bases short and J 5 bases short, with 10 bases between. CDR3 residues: CASSDSIGYGYTF. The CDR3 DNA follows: TGTGCCAGCAGTGATTCTATTGGGTATGGCTACACCTTC.